A selection of T cell receptor beta chains follows, all from one sample in a study of blood T cells in healthy people across ages. TCRdb independently ran MiXCR on the 5' RACE reads; one entry per CDR3 protein. The sample contains 500,000 to 700,000 distinct CDR3 sequences, approximately 30% of which appear only once. Material: blood. These receptors were collected from an elderly woman in good health. The CDR3 runs from the conserved cysteine through the conserved F or W. D genes are given only for firm matches. Expanded clones get a size class; other rows say once, few or many, or leave the size out.

j_call: TRBJ2-3
clone_size: many
d_call: NA
v_call: TRBV9
cdr3_aa: CASSVPGADTQYF
cdr3_nt: TGTGCCAGCAGCGTACCCGGGGCAGATACGCAGTATTTT

j_call: TRBJ2-5
clone_size: many
d_call: TRBD1
v_call: TRBV9
cdr3_aa: CASSVETGRETQYF
cdr3_nt: TGTGCCAGCAGCGTAGAGACAGGGCGGGAGACCCAGTACTTC

j_call: TRBJ2-6
clone_size: many
d_call: NA
v_call: TRBV5-1
cdr3_aa: CASSLSNSGNVLTF
cdr3_nt: TGCGCCAGCAGCTTGTCAAACAGTGGCAACGTCCTGACTTTC

j_call: TRBJ1-2
clone_size: many
d_call: NA
v_call: TRBV12-3/TRBV12-4
cdr3_aa: CASTPGNYGYTF
cdr3_nt: TGTGCCAGCACACCAGGGAACTATGGCTACACCTTC

j_call: TRBJ2-3
clone_size: NA
d_call: TRBD2
v_call: TRBV7-9
cdr3_aa: CASTESGEAPGDTQYF
cdr3_nt: TGTGCCAGCACCGAAAGCGGGGAGGCCCCGGGGGATACGCAGTATTTT

j_call: TRBJ1-5
clone_size: NA
d_call: NA
v_call: TRBV28
cdr3_aa: CATYGNMNSNQPQHF
cdr3_nt: TGTGCCACCTACGGTAACATGAATAGCAATCAGCCCCAGCATTTT

j_call: TRBJ1-6
clone_size: NA
d_call: NA
v_call: TRBV21-1
cdr3_aa: CASSPWGQGTSPLHF
cdr3_nt: NA

j_call: TRBJ2-2
clone_size: NA
d_call: NA
v_call: TRBV20-1
cdr3_aa: CSALPGHNTGELFF
cdr3_nt: TGCAGTGCGCTGCCGGGACACAACACCGGGGAGCTGTTTTTT

j_call: TRBJ1-1
clone_size: NA
d_call: NA
v_call: TRBV20-1
cdr3_aa: CSAEGGRGRTEAFF
cdr3_nt: TGCAGTGCCGAGGGGGGGCGGGGGCGAACTGAAGCTTTCTTT

j_call: TRBJ2-2
clone_size: few
d_call: NA
v_call: TRBV4-3
cdr3_aa: CASSQNRGGTTGELFF
cdr3_nt: TGCGCCAGCAGCCAAAACAGGGGAGGGACCACCGGGGAGCTGTTTTTT

j_call: TRBJ2-1
clone_size: many
d_call: NA
v_call: TRBV29-1
cdr3_aa: CSVTDAGSYNEQFF
cdr3_nt: TGCAGCGTCACGGACGCTGGCTCCTACAATGAGCAGTTCTTC

j_call: TRBJ2-1
clone_size: many
d_call: NA
v_call: TRBV6-2/TRBV6-3
cdr3_aa: CASSYYQMTGVPPEQFF
cdr3_nt: TGTGCCAGCAGTTACTATCAGATGACGGGGGTACCCCCGGAGCAGTTCTTC

j_call: TRBJ2-1
clone_size: many
d_call: NA
v_call: TRBV6-5
cdr3_aa: CASSYSRARDNEQFF
cdr3_nt: TGTGCCAGCAGTTACTCCAGGGCCCGGGACAATGAGCAGTTCTTC

j_call: TRBJ2-5
clone_size: few
d_call: NA
v_call: TRBV2
cdr3_aa: CASSVSRKETQYF
cdr3_nt: TGTGCCAGCAGTGTGAGCAGGAAAGAGACCCAGTACTTC

j_call: TRBJ2-5
clone_size: NA
d_call: NA
v_call: TRBV5-1
cdr3_aa: CASSGLLSPGQETQYF
cdr3_nt: TGCGCCAGCAGCGGACTTTTGTCTCCTGGACAAGAGACCCAGTACTTC

j_call: TRBJ2-1
clone_size: many
d_call: TRBD1
v_call: TRBV6-1
cdr3_aa: CATGWDRGAYNEQFF
cdr3_nt: TGTGCCACCGGGTGGGACAGGGGGGCCTACAATGAGCAGTTCTTC

j_call: TRBJ2-7
clone_size: NA
d_call: TRBD2
v_call: TRBV15
cdr3_aa: CATSRGPIAGGVCNEQYF
cdr3_nt: TGTGCCACCAGCAGAGGTCCCATAGCGGGGGGTGTCTGCAATGAGCAGTACTTC

j_call: TRBJ1-6
clone_size: few
d_call: NA
v_call: TRBV7-9
cdr3_aa: CASSSGSPLHF
cdr3_nt: TGTGCCAGCAGCTCCGGTTCACCCCTCCACTTT

j_call: TRBJ2-3
clone_size: NA
d_call: TRBD2
v_call: TRBV9
cdr3_aa: CASSYDSGRFPDTQYF
cdr3_nt: TGTGCCAGCAGCTACGATAGCGGGAGGTTTCCAGATACGCAGTATTTT

j_call: TRBJ2-1
clone_size: NA
d_call: NA
v_call: TRBV30
cdr3_aa: CAWSGLSNEQFF
cdr3_nt: TGTGCCTGGAGTGGTTTAAGTAATGAGCAGTTCTTC

j_call: TRBJ2-5
clone_size: many
d_call: NA
v_call: TRBV14
cdr3_aa: CASSSWTGLQETQYF
cdr3_nt: TGTGCCAGCAGCTCCTGGACTGGGCTCCAAGAGACCCAGTACTTC

j_call: TRBJ2-3
clone_size: many
d_call: NA
v_call: TRBV2
cdr3_aa: CASSGGEGGVLYF
cdr3_nt: TGTGCCAGCAGTGGGGGGGAAGGGGGGGTTTTGTATTTT

j_call: TRBJ1-2
clone_size: few
d_call: TRBD1
v_call: TRBV12-3/TRBV12-4
cdr3_aa: CASSHRRTGTYGYTF
cdr3_nt: TGTGCCAGCAGCCATAGACGGACAGGGACCTATGGCTACACCTTC

j_call: TRBJ2-5
clone_size: many
d_call: NA
v_call: TRBV7-2
cdr3_aa: CASSLLGRIEETQYF
cdr3_nt: TGTGCCAGCAGCTTACTGGGCAGGATCGAAGAGACCCAGTACTTC

j_call: TRBJ2-3
clone_size: many
d_call: NA
v_call: TRBV10-3
cdr3_aa: CAISLNTGLGTDTQYF
cdr3_nt: TGTGCCATCAGCCTAAATACAGGGTTAGGGACAGATACGCAGTATTTT

j_call: TRBJ1-1
clone_size: many
d_call: NA
v_call: TRBV30
cdr3_aa: CAWSRLVNTEAFF
cdr3_nt: TGTGCCTGGAGTCGATTGGTGAACACTGAAGCTTTCTTT

j_call: TRBJ2-7
clone_size: many
d_call: NA
v_call: TRBV11-1
cdr3_aa: CASSLGLEREQYF
cdr3_nt: TGTGCCAGCAGCCTTGGTCTTGAGCGAGAGCAGTACTTC

j_call: TRBJ2-1
clone_size: many
d_call: TRBD2
v_call: TRBV5-1
cdr3_aa: CASSWPGLAGGSSYNEQFF
cdr3_nt: TGCGCCAGCAGCTGGCCGGGACTAGCGGGGGGGAGCTCCTACAATGAGCAGTTCTTC

j_call: TRBJ1-2
clone_size: NA
d_call: TRBD1
v_call: TRBV18
cdr3_aa: CASALRPLTGDGYTF
cdr3_nt: TGTGCCAGCGCACTCAGACCCCTGACAGGGGACGGCTACACCTTC

j_call: TRBJ2-5
clone_size: few
d_call: NA
v_call: TRBV30
cdr3_aa: CAWSTGTETQYF
cdr3_nt: TGTGCCTGGAGTACAGGGACGGAGACCCAGTACTTC

j_call: TRBJ2-3
clone_size: many
d_call: TRBD2
v_call: TRBV4-3
cdr3_aa: CASSPGLAGSDTQYF
cdr3_nt: TGCGCCAGCAGCCCGGGACTAGCGGGGTCAGATACGCAGTATTTT

j_call: TRBJ2-3
clone_size: NA
d_call: NA
v_call: TRBV18
cdr3_aa: CTSSPNQGLADTQYF
cdr3_nt: TGTACCAGCTCACCAAACCAGGGCCTCGCAGATACGCAGTATTTT

j_call: TRBJ1-4
clone_size: many
d_call: NA
v_call: TRBV3-1
cdr3_aa: CASSQEGKAGANEKLFF
cdr3_nt: TGTGCCAGCAGCCAAGAGGGGAAGGCTGGGGCTAATGAAAAACTGTTTTTT

j_call: TRBJ2-2
clone_size: NA
d_call: TRBD2
v_call: TRBV11-2
cdr3_aa: CASSLELAGDTGELFF
cdr3_nt: TGTGCCAGCAGCTTAGAACTAGCGGGTGACACCGGGGAGCTGTTTTTT

j_call: TRBJ2-5
clone_size: many
d_call: NA
v_call: TRBV7-8
cdr3_aa: CASLLLVGFQETQYF
cdr3_nt: TGTGCCAGCCTCCTACTGGTGGGATTCCAAGAGACCCAGTACTTC

j_call: TRBJ2-3
clone_size: many
d_call: NA
v_call: TRBV11-3
cdr3_aa: CASSLEGSGTDTQYF
cdr3_nt: TGTGCCAGCAGCTTAGAAGGGTCTGGCACAGATACGCAGTATTTT

j_call: TRBJ2-7
clone_size: many
d_call: NA
v_call: TRBV20-1
cdr3_aa: CSAMRGADPIFSYEQYF
cdr3_nt: TGCAGTGCCATGAGGGGGGCCGACCCCATTTTCTCCTACGAGCAGTACTTC

j_call: TRBJ2-7
clone_size: many
d_call: NA
v_call: TRBV27
cdr3_aa: CASRPDRISYEQYF
cdr3_nt: TGTGCCAGCAGACCCGACAGAATCTCCTACGAGCAGTACTTC

j_call: TRBJ2-1
clone_size: many
d_call: TRBD2
v_call: TRBV20-1
cdr3_aa: CSARDPTSGANNEQFF
cdr3_nt: TGCAGTGCTAGAGACCCCACTAGCGGGGCTAACAATGAGCAGTTCTTC

j_call: TRBJ2-3
clone_size: many
d_call: TRBD1
v_call: TRBV4-2
cdr3_aa: CASSSLLGTGVDTQYF
cdr3_nt: TGTGCCAGCAGCTCGTTGCTGGGGACAGGGGTGGATACGCAGTATTTT

j_call: TRBJ1-1
clone_size: many
d_call: TRBD1
v_call: TRBV7-2
cdr3_aa: CASSRGPFPGQGREAFF
cdr3_nt: TGTGCCAGCAGCCGGGGCCCCTTTCCGGGACAGGGCCGTGAAGCTTTCTTT

j_call: TRBJ1-1
clone_size: NA
d_call: TRBD1
v_call: TRBV20-1
cdr3_aa: CSATDRVATEAFF
cdr3_nt: TGCAGTGCAACCGACAGGGTGGCCACTGAAGCTTTCTTT